A selection of T cell receptor beta chains follows, all from one sample in a study of T cells after yellow fever vaccination. TCRdb reanalysed the 5' RACE reads using MiXCR and keeps one entry per CDR3 protein. The table includes over 250,000 distinct CDR3 sequences, roughly 4.8% detected once. The sequenced sample was CD4+ T cells sorted from PBMCs, obtained on the day of the yellow fever booster vaccination. Every receptor here comes from a man in his late teens or twenties who received the YFV17D yellow fever vaccine. Both conserved end residues are part of each CDR3. Fields, in order: J gene, clone size, V gene, D gene, CDR3 DNA, CDR3 protein. The D gene is left open where the match is weak. Clone size, where shown, is once, few, many, or a class for clones that have expanded.

j_call: TRBJ1-2; clone_size: few; v_call: TRBV6-5; d_call: -; cdr3_nt: TGTGCCAGCAGACCTCCCGGGAGGAGTGGCTACACCTTC; cdr3_aa: CASRPPGRSGYTF
j_call: TRBJ1-2; clone_size: many; v_call: TRBV4-3; d_call: -; cdr3_nt: TGCGCCAGCAGCCCATCTAGCCTTAACTATGGCTACACCTTC; cdr3_aa: CASSPSSLNYGYTF
j_call: TRBJ1-3; clone_size: many; v_call: TRBV5-4; d_call: -; cdr3_nt: TGTGCCAGCAGCTCGGAGGGGGGGAGTAACACCATATATTTT; cdr3_aa: CASSSEGGSNTIYF
j_call: TRBJ2-3; clone_size: many; v_call: TRBV5-1; d_call: -; cdr3_nt: TGCGCCAGCAGGACGGGGATTTCCACAGATACGCAGTATTTT; cdr3_aa: CASRTGISTDTQYF
j_call: TRBJ1-3; clone_size: many; v_call: TRBV11-2; d_call: -; cdr3_nt: TGTGCCAGCAGCCCCCTCGGTGGGCGGGAGCTTGGAAACACCATATATTTT; cdr3_aa: CASSPLGGRELGNTIYF
j_call: TRBJ2-1; clone_size: few; v_call: TRBV10-2; d_call: TRBD2; cdr3_nt: TGCGCCAGCAGGGATAGCGGGGGGTTAAGTCAGTTCTTC; cdr3_aa: CASRDSGGLSQFF
j_call: TRBJ1-3; clone_size: few; v_call: TRBV5-1; d_call: -; cdr3_nt: TGCGCCAGCAGCTTGGGAGATCGCCCCTCTGGAAACACCATATATTTT; cdr3_aa: CASSLGDRPSGNTIYF
j_call: TRBJ1-2; clone_size: -; v_call: TRBV6-6; d_call: TRBD1; cdr3_nt: TGTGCCAGCAGTTACGGGACAGGCGAGGGCTACACCTTC; cdr3_aa: CASSYGTGEGYTF
j_call: TRBJ1-1; clone_size: -; v_call: TRBV6-5; d_call: -; cdr3_nt: TGTGCCAGCAGCCGGGGCAAGAACACTGAAGCTTTCTTT; cdr3_aa: CASSRGKNTEAFF
j_call: TRBJ2-5; clone_size: many; v_call: TRBV29-1; d_call: -; cdr3_nt: TGCAGCGTTGGACCCCAAGAGACCCAGTACTTC; cdr3_aa: CSVGPQETQYF
j_call: TRBJ2-5; clone_size: many; v_call: TRBV11-2; d_call: -; cdr3_nt: TGTGCCAGCAGCTTAGCTAGGGGCGGAGAGACCCAGTACTTC; cdr3_aa: CASSLARGGETQYF
j_call: TRBJ1-6; clone_size: -; v_call: TRBV5-1; d_call: TRBD1; cdr3_nt: TGCGCCAGCAGCATTCGGACAGGGGATAATTCACCCCTCCACTTT; cdr3_aa: CASSIRTGDNSPLHF
j_call: TRBJ2-4; clone_size: many; v_call: TRBV20-1; d_call: TRBD1; cdr3_nt: TGCAGTGCTAGAGATATTGGGACAGGGGCGGGCATTCAGTACTTC; cdr3_aa: CSARDIGTGAGIQYF
j_call: TRBJ2-4; clone_size: many; v_call: TRBV5-1; d_call: TRBD2; cdr3_nt: TGCGCCAGCAGCTTGGATCCTAGCGGGGGATTGAACATTCAGTACTTC; cdr3_aa: CASSLDPSGGLNIQYF
j_call: TRBJ2-7; clone_size: many; v_call: TRBV10-3; d_call: -; cdr3_nt: TGTGCCATCAGTGGGTTCGAGCAGTACTTC; cdr3_aa: CAISGFEQYF
j_call: TRBJ2-1; clone_size: many; v_call: TRBV29-1; d_call: TRBD2; cdr3_nt: TGCAGCGTTGAAGGGACTAGCGGGGGGTACAATGAGCAGTTCTTC; cdr3_aa: CSVEGTSGGYNEQFF
j_call: TRBJ2-5; clone_size: -; v_call: TRBV4-1; d_call: -; cdr3_nt: TGCGCCAGCAGCCAACCGGCCGGGTGGGGGGAACAAGAGACCCAGTACTTC; cdr3_aa: CASSQPAGWGEQETQYF
j_call: TRBJ2-1; clone_size: few; v_call: TRBV20-1; d_call: -; cdr3_nt: TGCAGTGCGCCCCTCCTTTATGAGCAGTTCTTC; cdr3_aa: CSAPLLYEQFF
j_call: TRBJ2-5; clone_size: -; v_call: TRBV12-3/TRBV12-4; d_call: -; cdr3_nt: TGTGCCAGCAGGCTGGGGGTGGAGACCCAGTACTTC; cdr3_aa: CASRLGVETQYF
j_call: TRBJ2-3; clone_size: few; v_call: TRBV2; d_call: -; cdr3_nt: TGTGCCAGCATCTTGGGGGCTTGGGCAGATACGCAGTATTTT; cdr3_aa: CASILGAWADTQYF
j_call: TRBJ1-1; clone_size: few; v_call: TRBV4-3; d_call: TRBD1; cdr3_nt: TGCGCCAGCAGCCAAGAAACAGGGGTCACTGAAGCTTTCTTT; cdr3_aa: CASSQETGVTEAFF
j_call: TRBJ1-1; clone_size: few; v_call: TRBV29-1; d_call: TRBD1; cdr3_nt: TGCAGCGCTGGGACAGGGAACACTGAAGCTTTCTTT; cdr3_aa: CSAGTGNTEAFF
j_call: TRBJ2-1; clone_size: -; v_call: TRBV7-2; d_call: TRBD2; cdr3_nt: TGTGCCAGCAGCTTAGGGATACTAGCGGGGGGGCTCCATGAGCAGTTCTTC; cdr3_aa: CASSLGILAGGLHEQFF
j_call: TRBJ2-3; clone_size: many; v_call: TRBV20-1; d_call: -; cdr3_nt: TGCAGTGTCCCGGATCACACAGATACGCAGTATTTT; cdr3_aa: CSVPDHTDTQYF
j_call: TRBJ1-1; clone_size: -; v_call: TRBV2; d_call: -; cdr3_nt: TGTGCCAGCAGTGCCGCGGGAGCTTTCTTT; cdr3_aa: CASSAAGAFF
j_call: TRBJ1-3; clone_size: -; v_call: TRBV4-1; d_call: -; cdr3_nt: TGCGCCAGCAGCCAAAGGATGGTCGTCTCTGGAAACACCATATATTTT; cdr3_aa: CASSQRMVVSGNTIYF
j_call: TRBJ2-7; clone_size: few; v_call: TRBV6-4; d_call: -; cdr3_nt: TGTGCCAGCAGGGCAGGGGAGGGCGAGCAGTACTTC; cdr3_aa: CASRAGEGEQYF
j_call: TRBJ1-2; clone_size: -; v_call: TRBV28; d_call: -; cdr3_nt: TGTGCCAGCAGCACTACGACAGCTAACTATGGCTACACCTTC; cdr3_aa: CASSTTTANYGYTF
j_call: TRBJ2-3; clone_size: many; v_call: TRBV2; d_call: -; cdr3_nt: TGTGCCAGCAGCTACGTGGATACGCAGTATTTT; cdr3_aa: CASSYVDTQYF
j_call: TRBJ1-5; clone_size: -; v_call: TRBV7-8; d_call: -; cdr3_nt: TGTGCCAGCAGCTTAATGGCCTATCAGCCCCAGCATTTT; cdr3_aa: CASSLMAYQPQHF
j_call: TRBJ1-5; clone_size: -; v_call: TRBV18; d_call: TRBD1; cdr3_nt: TGTGCCAGCTCACCACCGGGACAGGGAGGTGGTCAGCCCCAGCATTTT; cdr3_aa: CASSPPGQGGGQPQHF
j_call: TRBJ2-4; clone_size: many; v_call: TRBV7-9; d_call: -; cdr3_nt: TGTGCCAGCAGCTTAAATCGCCAAGGGAACATTCAGTACTTC; cdr3_aa: CASSLNRQGNIQYF
j_call: TRBJ1-2; clone_size: -; v_call: TRBV3-1; d_call: TRBD1; cdr3_nt: TGTGCCAGCAGCCAGACAGGGCGGAATGGCTACACCTTC; cdr3_aa: CASSQTGRNGYTF
j_call: TRBJ2-5; clone_size: -; v_call: TRBV15; d_call: -; cdr3_nt: TGTGCCACCAGCAGAGCCCCGGCTAGCCCTCAAGAGACCCAGTACTTC; cdr3_aa: CATSRAPASPQETQYF
j_call: TRBJ2-1; clone_size: many; v_call: TRBV25-1; d_call: TRBD1; cdr3_nt: TGTGCCAGTGAGACCGACAGGGGAAGGCGCTACAATGAGCAGTTCTTC; cdr3_aa: CASETDRGRRYNEQFF
j_call: TRBJ1-6; clone_size: -; v_call: TRBV10-3; d_call: -; cdr3_nt: TGTGCCATCAGTGACAGGGAGGGTTCACCCCTCCACTTT; cdr3_aa: CAISDREGSPLHF
j_call: TRBJ1-1; clone_size: few; v_call: TRBV5-1; d_call: -; cdr3_nt: TGCGCCAGCAGCTTTGGCGTAGGGCGCACTGAAGCTTTCTTT; cdr3_aa: CASSFGVGRTEAFF
j_call: TRBJ2-1; clone_size: -; v_call: TRBV3-1; d_call: TRBD2; cdr3_nt: TGTGCCAGCAGCCACGCCGGACTAGGGCGGGTAAACAATGAGCAGTTCTTC; cdr3_aa: CASSHAGLGRVNNEQFF
j_call: TRBJ2-3; clone_size: many; v_call: TRBV4-2; d_call: -; cdr3_nt: TGTGCCAGCAGCCAGGATAGAGGGAGCACAGATACGCAGTATTTT; cdr3_aa: CASSQDRGSTDTQYF
j_call: TRBJ1-6; clone_size: few; v_call: TRBV20-1; d_call: TRBD1; cdr3_nt: TGCAGTGCTCTATCAGGGGACAGGCCCCTCCACTTT; cdr3_aa: CSALSGDRPLHF
j_call: TRBJ2-5; clone_size: once; v_call: TRBV6-6; d_call: TRBD1; cdr3_nt: TGTGCCAGCAGTTACTGGGGACAGAAAGAGACCCAGTACTTC; cdr3_aa: CASSYWGQKETQYF
j_call: TRBJ2-4; clone_size: few; v_call: TRBV7-3; d_call: -; cdr3_nt: TGTGCCAGCAGCCGATATCAGGGACGAGGTACCAAAAACATTCAGTACTTC; cdr3_aa: CASSRYQGRGTKNIQYF
j_call: TRBJ1-3; clone_size: few; v_call: TRBV5-1; d_call: TRBD1; cdr3_nt: TGCGCCAGCAGCTTGGCCGGGACAGGGGCCGGAAACACCATATATTTT; cdr3_aa: CASSLAGTGAGNTIYF
j_call: TRBJ1-2; clone_size: -; v_call: TRBV11-2; d_call: -; cdr3_nt: TGTGCCAGCAGGTTACCAGGGCGAGACTATGGCTACACCTTC; cdr3_aa: CASRLPGRDYGYTF
j_call: TRBJ1-5; clone_size: -; v_call: TRBV7-6; d_call: TRBD1; cdr3_nt: TGTGCCAGCAGCTTAGATAGCGACAGGGTGAGGAGCAATCAGCCCCAGCATTTT; cdr3_aa: CASSLDSDRVRSNQPQHF
j_call: TRBJ2-3; clone_size: few; v_call: TRBV24-1; d_call: TRBD1; cdr3_nt: TGTGCCACCAGTGACCCAGGGGGTGATAGCACAGATACGCAGTATTTT; cdr3_aa: CATSDPGGDSTDTQYF
j_call: TRBJ2-7; clone_size: many; v_call: TRBV5-1; d_call: TRBD1; cdr3_nt: TGCGCCAGCAGCCCTGGGACAGTTCTCTACGAGCAGTACTTC; cdr3_aa: CASSPGTVLYEQYF
j_call: TRBJ2-2; clone_size: few; v_call: TRBV2; d_call: TRBD1; cdr3_nt: TGTGCCAGCAGTCCACAGGGGGCTTCGTCCAGGGAGCTGTTTTTT; cdr3_aa: CASSPQGASSRELFF